The clone carrying this T cell receptor beta chain was counted a few times. Antigen specificity is unknown. The data were obtained in a study of response to subunit inactivated influenza vaccine. The V end was cut by 0 bases, the J end by 7 bases, with 9 bases between. The CDR3 runs to 12 residues. Germline V gives CDR1 GTSNPN, CDR2 SVGIG (reference sequence). Whole-study results and caveats: Authors proposed each seasonal influenza vaccination draws in few new T cells.

TCRdb re-analysed the RT-PCR reads in MiXCR, keeping a single row per CDR3 protein. The table has about 570,000 distinct CDR3 sequences, about 11% seen once; the top ten hold 11%. These data were likewise used in another study, on T cells expressing NK-cell markers. That paper states: The authors made TCR beta cDNA libraries by 5'RACE template switching. This switching added a universal primer site and UMIs.

The source was PBMCs from blood, collected on the day of vaccination. The rearrangement links TRBV30 to TRBJ2-5; D unresolved. The clonotype was recovered from a man in his forties or fifties who received an inactivated influenza vaccine. This CDR3 is CAWSVLDPTQYF. CDR3 bases: TGTGCCTGGAGTGTACTGGACCCGACCCAGTACTTC.